These T cell receptor beta chains were read from a single sample in a study of T cell repertoires in cytomegalovirus infection. TCRdb re-called the reads with MiXCR, one entry per CDR3 protein. Among approximately 130,000 distinct CDR3 sequences listed, 7% to 10% were seen once. Sequenced: PBMCs. The receptor source for this set is a human donor in good health (CMV status not recorded). Some clones in this sample may be carry-over from other donors' samples. CDR3s include the opening cysteine and the closing phenylalanine or tryptophan. The D gene is left open where the match is weak. Clone size is not always given. Where it is, it says once, few, many or a class for expanded clones.

clone_size,j_call,d_call,v_call,cdr3_nt,cdr3_aa
many,TRBJ1-5,NA,TRBV7-2,TGTGCCAGCACCGCGGGGTCGGGGTTGAATCAGCCCCAGCATTTT,CASTAGSGLNQPQHF
NA,TRBJ1-5,TRBD1,TRBV25-1,TGTGCCAGCAGGGGGACAGGGTTTGGACAGCCCCAGCATTTT,CASRGTGFGQPQHF
NA,TRBJ2-4,NA,TRBV6-4,TGTGCCAGCAGTGACTCGTCACAGACACAGTACTTC,CASSDSSQTQYF
few,TRBJ1-2,TRBD1,TRBV4-1,TGCGCCAGCAGCCGGGTCCCGGGACAGGGACCAGGAGGCTATGGCTACACCTTC,CASSRVPGQGPGGYGYTF
many,TRBJ2-7,NA,TRBV28,TGTGCCAGCTTTGACGGTAGCTCCTACGAGCAGTACTTC,CASFDGSSYEQYF
NA,TRBJ2-7,NA,TRBV27,TGTGCCAGCAGTCGCGGGACAAAGGGGGCCGACGAGCAGTACTTC,CASSRGTKGADEQYF
many,TRBJ2-1,NA,TRBV6-6,TGTGCCAGCAGTCCTACTTTAGAGCAGTTCTTC,CASSPTLEQFF
NA,TRBJ1-5,NA,TRBV2,TGTGCCAGCAGCCCGGACAGCCTGGGAGTCCAGCCCCAGCATTTT,CASSPDSLGVQPQHF
many,TRBJ2-7,NA,TRBV18,TGTGCCAGCTCACCCCCGGGGCAGCGCTCCTACGAGCAGTACTTC,CASSPPGQRSYEQYF
many,TRBJ2-2,NA,TRBV2,TGTGCCAGCAGTGAGGAACAGGGTAAAGCCGGGGAGCTGTTTTTT,CASSEEQGKAGELFF
many,TRBJ2-3,NA,TRBV7-2,TGTGCCAGCAGCTTAGATCACGGGGGTGGTGCGCAGTATTTT,CASSLDHGGGAQYF
many,TRBJ2-7,NA,TRBV6-1,TGTGCCAGCAGTCAACCCGCCGGGGAGCAGTACTTC,CASSQPAGEQYF
many,TRBJ1-1,NA,TRBV5-6,TGTGCCAGCAGCTTGGATGTTCTGGGGATGAACACTGAAGCTTTCTTT,CASSLDVLGMNTEAFF
many,TRBJ2-7,NA,TRBV7-2,TGTGCCAGCAGCTTCCCGGGACTCTCCTCCTACGAGCAGTACTTC,CASSFPGLSSYEQYF
many,TRBJ1-1,NA,TRBV12-3/TRBV12-4,TGTGCCAGCAGCCCCGGAGTAGGGCAGAACACTGAAGCTTTCTTT,CASSPGVGQNTEAFF
NA,TRBJ2-1,TRBD2,TRBV5-4,TGTGCCAGCAGCTTTGGCGGGGGGGCCTCCTACAATGAGCAGTTCTTC,CASSFGGGASYNEQFF
many,TRBJ1-1,NA,TRBV11-2,TGTGCCAGCAGCTTATATCCCCGCCAAGGTGAAGCTTTCTTT,CASSLYPRQGEAFF
NA,TRBJ2-3,TRBD1,TRBV2,TGTGCCAGCAGTTTGGGACAGGGACACGGCACAGATACGCAGTATTTT,CASSLGQGHGTDTQYF
many,TRBJ1-3,NA,TRBV6-5,TGTGCCAGCAGTTACTCGATCATCGGTAATTCCGGCTCTGGAAACACCATATATTTT,CASSYSIIGNSGSGNTIYF
many,TRBJ1-1,NA,TRBV7-2,TGTGCCAGCAGCCATAGCTGGACGGCGGGGACCACTGAAGCTTTCTTT,CASSHSWTAGTTEAFF
many,TRBJ2-3,NA,TRBV15,TGTGCCACCAGCGTCAGAGAGACAGACACAGATACGCAGTATTTT,CATSVRETDTDTQYF
many,TRBJ2-2,TRBD1,TRBV7-8,TGTGCCAGCAGCTTAGTGTCGGGACAGGGGAACACCGGGGAGCTGTTTTTT,CASSLVSGQGNTGELFF
many,TRBJ2-2,TRBD2,TRBV7-8,TGTGCCAGCAGCTTAAGGGGACTAGCTCCCGGGGAGCTGTTTTTT,CASSLRGLAPGELFF
many,TRBJ1-5,TRBD1,TRBV6-2/TRBV6-3,TGTGCCAGCAGTACCCGACAGGGCAGTCAGCCCCAGCATTTT,CASSTRQGSQPQHF
NA,TRBJ1-2,TRBD1,TRBV20-1,TGCAGTGCGGTCGGGACAGGGGGCAGCTATGGCTACACCTTC,CSAVGTGGSYGYTF
few,TRBJ2-1,TRBD1,TRBV18,TGTGCCAGCTCACTTAGGGGGCTTTCCTACAATGAGCAGTTCTTC,CASSLRGLSYNEQFF
few,TRBJ2-5,NA,TRBV2,TGTGCCAGCACCGCGCGAGGGGACCAAGAGACCCAGTACTTC,CASTARGDQETQYF
NA,TRBJ1-1,NA,TRBV6-5,TGTGCCAGCAGTTATTTGGCAGGGCGACGGAGCACTGAAGCTTTCTTT,CASSYLAGRRSTEAFF
few,TRBJ1-2,NA,TRBV2,TGTGCCAGCAGTTCCCTAGCTGATGGCTACACCTTC,CASSSLADGYTF
few,TRBJ1-5,NA,TRBV20-1,TGCAGTGCTGACCCCGGTGGGTTGGGTCAGCCCCAGCATTTT,CSADPGGLGQPQHF
many,TRBJ2-5,TRBD1,TRBV2,TGTGCCAGCATGCCAGGGGGCCAAGAGACCCAGTACTTC,CASMPGGQETQYF
few,TRBJ2-1,TRBD1,TRBV20-1,TGCAGTGCTTTTCCTGGGACAGGGGTCTACAATGAGCAGTTCTTC,CSAFPGTGVYNEQFF
many,TRBJ2-7,NA,TRBV29-1,TGCAGCGTTAGGATTGCAGGAGCCGTTTACGAGCAGTACTTC,CSVRIAGAVYEQYF
many,TRBJ1-2,NA,TRBV28,TGTGCCAGCAGGGGTGGGGGGGATGGCTACACCTTC,CASRGGGDGYTF
many,TRBJ2-7,NA,TRBV5-6,TGTGCCAGCAGCCAGGACTGGGACTCCTACGAGCAGTACTTC,CASSQDWDSYEQYF
many,TRBJ2-1,TRBD2,TRBV28,TGTGCCAGCAGTTCCTGGACTAGCGGGGGGCGTTACAATGAGCAGTTCTTC,CASSSWTSGGRYNEQFF
many,TRBJ2-7,NA,TRBV28,TGTGCCAGCAGTTGGGTAGGCCCCCGCTACGAGCAGTACTTC,CASSWVGPRYEQYF
few,TRBJ1-4,NA,TRBV18,TGTGCCAGCTCACCTCCGGGACTGCTTAATGAAAAACTGTTTTTT,CASSPPGLLNEKLFF
many,TRBJ1-1,NA,TRBV10-3,TGTGCCATCAGTCGGGGGGAGGGACGGAACACTGAAGCTTTCTTT,CAISRGEGRNTEAFF
NA,TRBJ2-7,TRBD2,TRBV29-1,TGCAGCGTGGGGGGGGGGTACGAGCAGTACTTC,CSVGGGYEQYF
many,TRBJ1-4,NA,TRBV4-1,TGCGCCAGCAGGGGTCCGAAGGCAGGCCCTAATGAAAAACTGTTTTTT,CASRGPKAGPNEKLFF
many,TRBJ2-3,TRBD2,TRBV12-3/TRBV12-4,TGTGCCAGCAGTCAGGGACTAGCGGGAGGCTGGTTGACAGATACGCAGTATTTT,CASSQGLAGGWLTDTQYF
few,TRBJ2-7,TRBD1,TRBV20-1,TGCAGTGCTAGGGGCGACAGGGTACACTACGAGCAGTACTTC,CSARGDRVHYEQYF
few,TRBJ2-1,NA,TRBV7-6,TGTGCCAGCAGCTTACGGAGAGCAGGCTCCTACAATGAGCAGTTCTTC,CASSLRRAGSYNEQFF
many,TRBJ1-1,TRBD1,TRBV7-9,TGTGCCAGCAGCTCGGGACAGGGTAGGACGGGGACTGAAGCTTTCTTT,CASSSGQGRTGTEAFF
many,TRBJ2-7,NA,TRBV19,TGTGCCAGTAGTGCCTCACCGCTAGGGATGGTTACCTACGAGCAGTACTTC,CASSASPLGMVTYEQYF
many,TRBJ1-5,NA,TRBV28,TGTGCCAGCAGCATATTTTCAGGGGCGGGTAGCAATCAGCCCCAGCATTTT,CASSIFSGAGSNQPQHF
few,TRBJ1-6,NA,TRBV14,TGTGCCAGCAGCCAAAGGGTTAATTCACCCCTCCACTTT,CASSQRVNSPLHF
many,TRBJ1-2,NA,TRBV7-2,TGTGCCAGCAGCCTCTCACCGCCAGGGCTCTATGGCTACACCTTC,CASSLSPPGLYGYTF
few,TRBJ2-7,TRBD1,TRBV3-1,TGTGCCAGCAGCCAGGATTCCGGGACAGGGGGACACGAGCAGTACTTC,CASSQDSGTGGHEQYF
many,TRBJ1-4,NA,TRBV5-1,TGCGCCAGCAGCTTGGAGGACCGCAGCGAAAAACTGTTTTTT,CASSLEDRSEKLFF
NA,TRBJ2-7,TRBD1,TRBV6-5,TGTGCCAGCAGACGATCCGAGGACAGGCACGAGCAGTACTTC,CASRRSEDRHEQYF
many,TRBJ1-1,NA,TRBV20-1,TGCAGTGCTGAAATCCGGAAGGGTCCCATGAACACTGAAGCTTTCTTT,CSAEIRKGPMNTEAFF
many,TRBJ1-1,TRBD1,TRBV29-1,TGCAGCGTCGGGACAGGGAATCCTGAAGCTTTCTTT,CSVGTGNPEAFF
many,TRBJ1-2,NA,TRBV12-3/TRBV12-4,TGTGCCAGCAGTTTAAACTATGGCTACACCTTC,CASSLNYGYTF
many,TRBJ1-6,NA,TRBV5-1,TGCGCCAGCAGCTTGAAGGTGGATTCACCCCTCCACTTT,CASSLKVDSPLHF
NA,TRBJ2-1,NA,TRBV6-2/TRBV6-3,TGTGCCAGCCATCAACCGGGGGTCAATGAGCAGTTCTTC,CASHQPGVNEQFF
few,TRBJ1-4,NA,TRBV11-2,TGTGCCAGCAGCCCATCTCCTCTACGGGGTGAAAAACTGTTTTTT,CASSPSPLRGEKLFF
many,TRBJ1-5,TRBD1,TRBV28,TGTGCCAGCAGCCCGGGACAGGGGAAACATCAGCCCCAGCATTTT,CASSPGQGKHQPQHF
many,TRBJ1-5,NA,TRBV7-2,TGTGCCAGCAGCTTAGCAGGGCCCAATCAGCCCCAGCATTTT,CASSLAGPNQPQHF